One T cell receptor beta chain is described in this entry. The antigen remains undetermined. Via 5' RACE with UMI labels, TRB cDNA libraries were prepared. For each CDR3 protein, TCRdb gives one entry from its re-call of the 5' RACE reads, without DNA. The specimen's table records some 120,000 distinct CDR3 sequences. Triplicate sorting captured approximately 290,000 cells each from every CD8+ T cell subset. Naivety in CD8+ T cells corresponded to a CD45RO-CCR7+CD27+CD95- phenotype. This specimen belongs to a study of CXCR3-negative and CXCR3-positive naive CD8 T cells. Study-level results: CXCR3-positive naive cells carried more hydrophobic TRB CDR3s than CXCR3-negative naive cells did. Naive subsets expressed similar surface CD5; TRB CDR3 features served to infer TCR strength. Naive cells used TRBV-TRBJ genes in much the same way whether CXCR3-negative or CXCR3-positive; memory cells did not.

The CDR3 sequence is 12 residues long. Germline V CDR1 and CDR2: SEHNR, FQNEAQ (reference sequence). The receptor comes from a human donor in good health. Some clones in this sample may be carry-over from other donors' samples. V and J are TRBV7-9 and TRBJ2-7. Source material: naive CXCR3+ CD8+ T cells from blood. Subset given: CD45RO-CCR7+CD27+CD95- naive CD8+ T cells expressing CXCR3 (TNR3+). The CDR3 here is CASSGEDYEQYF.